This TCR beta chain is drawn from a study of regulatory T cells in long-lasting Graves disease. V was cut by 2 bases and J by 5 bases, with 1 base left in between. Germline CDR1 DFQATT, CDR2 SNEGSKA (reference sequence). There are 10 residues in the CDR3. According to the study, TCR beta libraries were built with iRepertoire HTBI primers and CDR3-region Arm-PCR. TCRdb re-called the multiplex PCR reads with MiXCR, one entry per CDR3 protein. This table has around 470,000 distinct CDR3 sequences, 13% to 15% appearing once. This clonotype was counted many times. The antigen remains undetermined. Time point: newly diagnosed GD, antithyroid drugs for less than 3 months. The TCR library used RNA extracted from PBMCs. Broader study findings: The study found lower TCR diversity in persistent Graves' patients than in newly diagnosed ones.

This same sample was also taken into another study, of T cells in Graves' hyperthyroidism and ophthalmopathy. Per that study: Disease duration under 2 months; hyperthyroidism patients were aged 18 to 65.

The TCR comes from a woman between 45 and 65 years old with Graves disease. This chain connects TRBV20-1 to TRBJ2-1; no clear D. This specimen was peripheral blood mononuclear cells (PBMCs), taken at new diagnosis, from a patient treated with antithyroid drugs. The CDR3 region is CSARNNEQFF. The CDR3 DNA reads TGCAGTGCTAGAAACAATGAGCAGTTCTTC.